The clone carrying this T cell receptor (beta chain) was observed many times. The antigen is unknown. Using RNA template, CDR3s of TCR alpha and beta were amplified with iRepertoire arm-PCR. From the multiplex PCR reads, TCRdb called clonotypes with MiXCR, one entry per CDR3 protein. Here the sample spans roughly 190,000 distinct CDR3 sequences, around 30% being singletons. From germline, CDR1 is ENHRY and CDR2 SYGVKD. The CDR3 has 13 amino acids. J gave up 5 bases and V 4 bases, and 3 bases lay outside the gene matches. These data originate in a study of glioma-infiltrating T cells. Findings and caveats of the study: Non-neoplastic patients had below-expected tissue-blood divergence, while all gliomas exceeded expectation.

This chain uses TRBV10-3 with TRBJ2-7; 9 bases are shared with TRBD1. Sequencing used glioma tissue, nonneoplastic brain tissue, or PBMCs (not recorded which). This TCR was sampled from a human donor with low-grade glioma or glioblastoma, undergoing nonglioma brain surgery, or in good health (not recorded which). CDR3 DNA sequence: TGTGCCATCAGTGGGGACAGGGCCCACGAGCAGTACTTC. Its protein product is CAISGDRAHEQYF.